The source of this TCR beta chain is a study of blood T cell repertoires in COVID-19. Study-wide background: Spain, Italy and the United States supplied samples that represented acute and convalescent COVID-19. Nucleic acid was either cDNA or gDNA, and it came from T cells, B-cell-depleted T cells, or PBMCs.

Under the authors' procedure: By means of reference gene primer amplification, nucleated cell counts were estimated. Method: immunoSEQ multiplex PCR; TCRdb's copy keeps in-frame clones and lacks some. V and J calls and clone size are given by that table; D and trimming were obtained from the DNA. The sample records about 63,000 clones, 88% being singletons. V was pared by 0 bases and J by 7 bases, with 10 bases of the junction left unmatched. The CDR3 contains 16 residues. Germline CDR1 is SGHRS and CDR2 is YFSETQ. This sequence originates from a human donor in a cohort sampled during active COVID-19. Specimen: peripheral blood. The chain has TRBV5-1 and TRBJ1-2, with 9 bases fitting TRBD1. CDR3 residues: CASSLATGTGRSGYTF. The CDR3 DNA reads as TGCGCCAGCAGCTTGGCCACCGGGACAGGGCGTAGTGGCTACACCTTC.